The 15 T cell receptor beta chains below all came from one sample that was sequenced in a study of shared clonotypes between healthy human individuals. The protocol was immunoSEQ multiplex PCR, while the TCRdb copy is restricted to in-frame clones and leaves out a portion. The repertoire holds 300,000 to 400,000 clones, over 75% seen once, with around 16% in the top ten. What was sequenced was memory CD8+ T cells sorted from blood. Subset: CD45RO+ cells pooled with CCR7-negative TemRA cells. The receptors shown here come from a man between 18 and 35 years old in good health.

The chain carries TRBV27 and TRBJ2-2; 8 positions agree with TRBD1. The trim removed 3 bases at V and 6 bases at J, leaving 6 bases unmatched. Per the germline V gene, CDR1 is MNHEY and CDR2 is SMNVEV (reference sequence). The CDR3 is 15 residues long. This CDR3 reads CASSFVTGAAGELFF. The CDR3 DNA is TGTGCCAGCAGTTTTGTGACAGGGGCGGCCGGGGAGCTGTTTTTT.

V and J are TRBV25-1 and TRBJ2-1; TRBD1 is a possible D gene (5 bases). With 2 bases removed from V and 4 bases from J, the gap between germline ends came to 15 bases. Germline values: CDR1 MGHDK, CDR2 SYGVNS. CDR3 length: 16 residues. In nucleotides, the CDR3 is TGTGCCAGCAGTGAAATGCGAAGACAGCATTACAATGAGCAGTTCTTC. It codes for CASSEMRRQHYNEQFF.

This chain uses TRBV28 with TRBJ2-7, with D possibly being TRBD1 (5 bases). Per germline, CDR1 MDHEN and CDR2 SYDVKM. V shed 7 bases and J shed 7 bases, with 20 bases lying between them. The length of the CDR3 is 14 residues. DNA for the CDR3: TGTGCCAGCACCCTCGACTGGGGCCAAGCGGAGCAGTACTTC. Amino acid sequence: CASTLDWGQAEQYF.

V gene TRBV7-9 combines with J gene TRBJ2-5, with 10 bases fitting TRBD2. CDR3 length: 15 residues. J lost 5 bases, V lost 5 bases, and 8 bases had no gene match. Per germline, CDR1 SEHNR and CDR2 FQNEAQ (reference sequence). The CDR3: CASSTLAGDGETQYF. The DNA for the CDR3 is TGTGCCAGCAGCACGCTAGCGGGAGACGGGGAGACCCAGTACTTC.

The rearrangement joins TRBV5-1 to TRBJ2-1; tentatively, D is TRBD2 (5 bases). This CDR3 contains 15 residues. Per germline, CDR1 SGHRS and CDR2 YFSETQ. The germline V and J ends were trimmed by 0 bases and 0 bases, with 7 bases remaining between them. Here the CDR3 DNA reads TGCGCCAGCAGCTTGGAAGGAGGCTCCTACAATGAGCAGTTCTTC. This gives the protein CASSLEGGSYNEQFF. Filled out from reference TRBV5-1 and TRBJ2-1, the complete variable domain reads KAGVTQTPRYLIKTRGQQVTLSCSPISGHRSVSWYQQTPGQGLQFLFEYFSETQRNKGNFPGRFSGRQFSNSRSEMNVSTLELGDSALYLCASSLEGGSYNEQFFGPGTRLTVL.

Concerning this clone: This specimen includes other DNA sequences encoding the same CDR3. The V gene is TRBV4-3, the J gene TRBJ1-1, with D unclear. The CDR3 loop spans 13 amino acids. The germline V gene encodes CDR1 LGHNA and CDR2 YSLEER. Trimming took off 0 bases at V and 1 base at J, with 3 bases between the two ends. The CDR3 DNA reads TGCGCCAGCAGCCAAGACGGGAACACTGAAGCTTTCTTT. It specifies CASSQDGNTEAFF.

DNA of the CDR3: TGTGCCAGCGGACCAGGAAGTGGGGAAAGCTCCTACGAGCAGTACTTC. Translating it yields CASGPGSGESSYEQYF. The V and J genes are TRBV7-6 and TRBJ2-7; D gene ambiguous. The CDR3 contains 16 residues. Between the trimmed V and J ends, which lost 8 bases and 0 bases, there was a span of 20 bases. Germline loops: CDR1 SGHVS, CDR2 FNYEAQ.

The chain couples TRBV5-1 to TRBJ2-7; TRBD2 aligns across 7 bases. The CDR3 consists of 14 residues. V shed 0 bases and J 4 bases; nucleotides not matched to a gene: 4. Germline loops: CDR1 SGHRS, CDR2 YFSETQ. CDR3 protein: CASSLVAGTYEQYF. DNA for the CDR3: TGCGCCAGCAGCTTGGTAGCGGGCACGTACGAGCAGTACTTC.

The chain uses TRBV9 and TRBJ2-5; the match to TRBD2 covers 8 bases. With V trimmed by 2 bases and J by 4 bases, 10 bases remained unmatched. Germline assignment: CDR1 SGDLS and CDR2 YYNGEE. This CDR3 has 16 residues. The CDR3 bases are TGTGCCAGCAGCGTCCTCCCCGGACTAGCTGGAGAGACCCAGTACTTC. Its protein product is CASSVLPGLAGETQYF.

The chain recombines TRBV4-1 with TRBJ1-2; 9 nucleotides line up with TRBD1. Trimming took 5 bases from V and 7 from J; bases not matched to a gene: 5. Germline CDR1 is MGHRA and CDR2 is YSYEKL. The CDR3 loop spans 13 amino acids. The CDR3 reads CASSLQGASGYTF. The CDR3 coding sequence is TGCGCCAGCAGCTTACAGGGGGCAAGTGGCTACACCTTC.

The chain is built from TRBV6-6 and TRBJ2-4; no clear D. Germline CDR1 reads MNHNY; CDR2 reads SVGAGI (reference sequence). The V gene lost 6 bases and the J gene lost 3 bases, with 18 bases spanning the gap. The CDR3 sequence is 16 residues long. CDR3 sequence (DNA): TGTGCCAGCAGCCTCCCCATACCCGCAGGCAAAAACATTCAGTACTTC. Protein product: CASSLPIPAGKNIQYF.

This rearrangement joins TRBV7-3 to TRBJ2-7; D tentatively fits TRBD1 or TRBD2 (6 bases each). Between the trimmed V and J ends, which lost 2 bases and 6 bases, there was a span of 11 bases. There are 13 residues in the CDR3. Looked up from germline, CDR1 is SGHTA and CDR2 is FQGTGA. The CDR3 loop is CASSLSGASEQYF. The DNA of the CDR3 is TGTGCCAGCAGCTTATCGGGGGCTTCCGAGCAGTACTTC. The whole variable domain, remainder taken from reference TRBV7-3 and TRBJ2-7, is GAGVSQTPSNKVTEKGKYVELRCDPISGHTALYWYRQSLGQGPEFLIYFQGTGAADDSGLPNDRFFAVRPEGSVSTLKIQRTERGDSAVYLCASSLSGASEQYFGPGTRLTVT.

V usage is TRBV9 and J usage is TRBJ2-5, with TRBD1 matching 9 bases. This CDR3 has 15 amino acids. V lost 2 bases to trimming and J lost 4 bases; unmatched junction nucleotides: 6. CDR1 is SGDLS and CDR2 is YYNGEE in the germline V gene. In nucleotides, the CDR3 is TGTGCCAGCAGCGTTGGGACAGGGATGGGAGAGACCCAGTACTTC. It encodes CASSVGTGMGETQYF.

This clone was observed a few times. The chain employs TRBV7-3 and TRBJ1-1; a possible D gene is TRBD1 (6 bases). Trimming stripped 2 bases from V and 1 base from J, with 11 bases between. The CDR3 sequence is 15 residues long. CDR1 is SGHTA and CDR2 is FQGTGA in the germline V gene. CDR3 coding DNA: TGTGCCAGCAGCTTATCAGTGACAGGGAACACTGAAGCTTTCTTT. It is translated as CASSLSVTGNTEAFF.

V usage is TRBV7-2 and J usage is TRBJ2-5, with D tentatively TRBD2 (5 bases). Germline V CDR1 and CDR2: SGHTA, FQGNSA. Between the trimmed V and J ends, which lost 4 bases and 2 bases, there was a span of 11 bases. The CDR3 totals 14 residues. The CDR3 spells CASSSYRLQETQYF. Here the CDR3 DNA reads TGTGCCAGCAGCTCTTACAGACTACAAGAGACCCAGTACTTC.